This T cell receptor beta chain was sequenced for a study of T cell responses to AZD1222 COVID-19 vaccine. Turning to the study itself: Second-dose schedules of about 4 or about 12 weeks were combined.

General study results and limits: Most donors were white British, females outnumbered males, and clonal diversity was possibly underestimated.

TCRdb's copy holds only in-frame clones and misses some; the assay was immunoSEQ multiplex PCR. The repertoire holds tens of thousands of clones, with around 90% as singletons. Losses at the gene ends were 2 bases for V and 3 bases for J; bases not matched to a gene: 8. The CDR3 contains 16 residues. CDR1 and CDR2 (germline): MDHEN, SYDVKM. This clone was observed once. Its antigen remains unidentified. This receptor was obtained from an adult in good health. Material: peripheral blood, obtained on day 0 of AZD1222 vaccination. The chain is built from TRBV28 and TRBJ2-7, with TRBD1 matching 9 bases. CDR3 sequence: CASSLGPAGQGYEQYF. The CDR3 nucleotides read TGTGCCAGCAGTTTAGGCCCAGCGGGACAGGGCTACGAGCAGTACTTC.